These 9 T cell receptor beta chains share one sample of origin, sequenced in a study of spatial heterogeneity in lung cancer. Broader study findings: The study found that expanded intratumoral alpha and beta TCR counts tracked tumor mutation counts.

As to time point: sample taken at primary tumor resection. One entry per CDR3 protein results from TCRdb running MiXCR on the 5' RACE reads. Here the sample spans approximately 10,000 distinct CDR3 sequences, around 6.3% being singletons. These receptors are not linked to any known antigen. Specimen: lung tumor tissue, collected at surgery. The receptor set was obtained from a female donor with early-stage non-small cell lung cancer.

This clonotype was observed a few times. This chain links TRBV5-1 with TRBJ2-3, with 11 bases fitting TRBD2. V shed 4 bases, J shed 3 bases, and the junction held 4 bases outside the gene matches. CDR1 SGHRS and CDR2 YFSETQ come from the germline V gene. The CDR3 is made up of 15 amino acids. CDR3 sequence reads: CASSTLAGGTDTQYF. In DNA, the CDR3 is TGCGCCAGCAGCACATTAGCGGGAGGGACAGATACGCAGTATTTT. Full variable domain (missing parts from reference TRBV5-1 and TRBJ2-3): KAGVTQTPRYLIKTRGQQVTLSCSPISGHRSVSWYQQTPGQGLQFLFEYFSETQRNKGNFPGRFSGRQFSNSRSEMNVSTLELGDSALYLCASSTLAGGTDTQYFGPGTRLTVL.

Within the sample, this clonotype is medium-sized. J is TRBJ1-2 and V is TRBV20-1; D might be TRBD1 (5 bases). V lost 2 bases and J lost 5, with 12 bases in between. The germline CDR1 and CDR2 sequences are DFQATT and SNEGSKA (reference sequence). The CDR3 covers 13 residues. This CDR3 reads CSARPRAGYGYTF. In nucleotides, the CDR3 is TGCAGTGCTAGACCCAGGGCGGGATATGGCTACACCTTC.

There are a few counts of this clonotype. The chain is built from TRBV7-6 and TRBJ2-3; 10 bases align to TRBD2. This CDR3 comprises 15 residues. The junction had 6 bases not matched to a gene; V was cut back by 4 bases and J by 5 bases. The germline V gene has CDR1 SGHVS and CDR2 FNYEAQ. The CDR3 DNA sequence: TGTGCCAGCAGCTCAATAGCGGGAGGTGGAGATACGCAGTATTTT. Translation gives CASSSIAGGGDTQYF.

This clonotype was seen many times. This rearrangement joins TRBV7-6 to TRBJ1-4; D is possibly TRBD1 (5 bases). Germline CDR1 SGHVS, CDR2 FNYEAQ. Trimming left V 6 bases short and J 8 bases short, with 16 bases between. This CDR3 contains 14 residues. CDR3 DNA sequence: TGTGCCAGCAGATCAGCCAGGGATGAGGAAAAACTGTTTTTT. This sequence encodes CASRSARDEEKLFF.

Sample share makes this clonotype medium-sized (0.01 to 0.1%). The V call is TRBV29-1, the J call TRBJ1-2; TRBD1 matches 8 bases. The length of the CDR3 is 12 residues. Germline CDR1 reads SQVTM; CDR2 reads ANQGSEA. Germline trimming cut 7 bases from V and 3 bases from J; bases unmatched to any gene: 4. CDR3 coding DNA: TGCAGCGCAGGGGGCAGCGACTATGGCTACACCTTC. Residues: CSAGGSDYGYTF.

By share, this clonotype counts as medium-sized. The J gene is TRBJ2-5, the V gene TRBV20-1; D gene unclear. Germline V gene lookup returns CDR1 DFQATT and CDR2 SNEGSKA (reference sequence). V was trimmed by 3 bases and J by 2 bases, leaving 4 bases between them. This CDR3 spans 11 amino acids. The CDR3 is CSASSQETQYF. Here the CDR3 DNA reads TGCAGTGCTAGCTCACAAGAGACCCAGTACTTC.

This clonotype was seen repeatedly, ten times or more. The V call is TRBV27, the J call TRBJ2-1; D gene ambiguous. In germline, CDR1 is MNHEY, CDR2 SMNVEV (reference sequence). Between the trimmed V and J ends, which lost 2 bases and 6 bases, there was a span of 20 bases. The CDR3 runs to 17 residues. The CDR3 coding sequence is TGTGCCAGCAGTTTAATGGGTCTCCCCGTCCTAGGCAATGAGCAGTTCTTC. Translated: CASSLMGLPVLGNEQFF.

This clonotype was observed at least ten times. This sequence joins TRBV19 and TRBJ2-5; 12 bases are shared with TRBD2. Germline V CDR1 and CDR2: LNHDA, SQIVND (reference sequence). This CDR3 region has 16 residues. The J segment lost 3 bases and the V segment lost 2 bases, leaving 4 bases of the junction unmatched. CDR3 DNA: TGTGCCAGTAGTATATGGCTAGCGGGAGGGGAAGAGACCCAGTACTTC. Translated, it gives CASSIWLAGGEETQYF.

This clonotype is large (0.1 to 1%). The chain has TRBV7-2 and TRBJ1-1; 9 nucleotides match TRBD1. Per germline, CDR1 SGHTA and CDR2 FQGNSA. Trimming removed 4 bases from V and 4 bases from J; junction bases left unmatched: 4. The CDR3 is 14 amino acids. The CDR3 DNA sequence: TGTGCCAGCAGCTCACGACAGGGGGGCACTGAAGCTTTCTTT. This sequence encodes CASSSRQGGTEAFF.